The rows below give T cell receptor beta chains drawn from one sample of a study of identical twins. A single record per CDR3 protein comes from TCRdb applying MiXCR to the 5' RACE reads. The sample contains under 900,000 distinct CDR3 sequences, roughly 12% of which appear only once. The sample also formed part of further work on yellow fever vaccine responses in identical twins.

Sequencing was performed on PBMCs. The receptors were gathered from a woman between 18 and 29 years old in good health. The CDR3 runs from the conserved cysteine through the conserved F or W. Fields, in order: V gene, CDR3 length, J gene, D gene, CDR3 protein. D genes are given only for firm matches.

v_call: TRBV20-1
cdr3_length: 15
j_call: TRBJ2-3
d_call: TRBD2
cdr3_aa: CSAGIAGGPTDTQYF

v_call: TRBV24-1
cdr3_length: 16
j_call: TRBJ2-1
d_call: NA
cdr3_aa: CATSDARVQMVGEQFF

v_call: TRBV10-3
cdr3_length: 15
j_call: TRBJ1-2
d_call: NA
cdr3_aa: CAISESGPNNYGYTF

v_call: TRBV3-1
cdr3_length: 14
j_call: TRBJ2-5
d_call: TRBD2
cdr3_aa: CASGLGLAEETQYF

v_call: TRBV12-3/TRBV12-4
cdr3_length: 16
j_call: TRBJ1-1
d_call: NA
cdr3_aa: CASSLIPRGRNTEAFF

v_call: TRBV6-1
cdr3_length: 15
j_call: TRBJ2-4
d_call: TRBD1
cdr3_aa: CASSPDRVAKNIQYF

v_call: TRBV24-1
cdr3_length: 18
j_call: TRBJ2-3
d_call: TRBD2
cdr3_aa: CATSDRLTSGRRGDTQYF

v_call: TRBV5-1
cdr3_length: 16
j_call: TRBJ2-1
d_call: TRBD2
cdr3_aa: CASSFRTSDSYNEQFF

v_call: TRBV19
cdr3_length: 15
j_call: TRBJ2-1
d_call: NA
cdr3_aa: CASSIVGTEYNEQFF

v_call: TRBV29-1
cdr3_length: 13
j_call: TRBJ2-7
d_call: TRBD2
cdr3_aa: CSALAGASYEQYF

v_call: TRBV20-1
cdr3_length: 16
j_call: TRBJ2-3
d_call: TRBD2
cdr3_aa: CSARDPASGGADTQYF

v_call: TRBV14
cdr3_length: 14
j_call: TRBJ2-7
d_call: NA
cdr3_aa: CASSQARTSYEQYF

v_call: TRBV27
cdr3_length: 17
j_call: TRBJ2-6
d_call: NA
cdr3_aa: CASSTPGGSSGANVLTF

v_call: TRBV7-2
cdr3_length: 15
j_call: TRBJ1-6
d_call: NA
cdr3_aa: CASSLATQVNSPLHF

v_call: TRBV6-1
cdr3_length: 15
j_call: TRBJ2-3
d_call: TRBD2
cdr3_aa: CASSEGASGRGTQYF

v_call: TRBV2
cdr3_length: 14
j_call: TRBJ2-7
d_call: NA
cdr3_aa: CASKPQGPIGEQYF

v_call: TRBV5-6
cdr3_length: 13
j_call: TRBJ2-7
d_call: NA
cdr3_aa: CASSPGSVDEQYF

v_call: TRBV10-3
cdr3_length: 15
j_call: TRBJ2-7
d_call: TRBD2
cdr3_aa: CAISESSGSPYEQYF

v_call: TRBV29-1
cdr3_length: 13
j_call: TRBJ2-4
d_call: NA
cdr3_aa: CSVDGGAKNIQYF

v_call: TRBV12-3/TRBV12-4
cdr3_length: 15
j_call: TRBJ2-1
d_call: NA
cdr3_aa: CASSFPSTGRGEQFF

v_call: TRBV20-1
cdr3_length: 15
j_call: TRBJ1-1
d_call: TRBD1
cdr3_aa: CSATSQGGVATEAFF

v_call: TRBV3-1
cdr3_length: 17
j_call: TRBJ1-4
d_call: TRBD1
cdr3_aa: CASSPVPGQGLNEKLFF

v_call: TRBV12-3/TRBV12-4
cdr3_length: 12
j_call: TRBJ2-7
d_call: NA
cdr3_aa: CASSPGGHEQYF

v_call: TRBV7-9
cdr3_length: 15
j_call: TRBJ2-7
d_call: TRBD1
cdr3_aa: CASSLLRDRAYEQYF

v_call: TRBV5-1
cdr3_length: 14
j_call: TRBJ2-7
d_call: NA
cdr3_aa: CASSLGGRLYEQYF

v_call: TRBV6-5
cdr3_length: 17
j_call: TRBJ2-3
d_call: NA
cdr3_aa: CASSFPIWADRTDTQYF

v_call: TRBV6-1
cdr3_length: 14
j_call: TRBJ1-5
d_call: NA
cdr3_aa: CASSEEMGNQPQHF

v_call: TRBV7-6
cdr3_length: 13
j_call: TRBJ2-1
d_call: NA
cdr3_aa: CASSPGPHNEQFF

v_call: TRBV14
cdr3_length: 14
j_call: TRBJ1-1
d_call: NA
cdr3_aa: CASREQGLHGEAFF

v_call: TRBV24-1
cdr3_length: 16
j_call: TRBJ2-3
d_call: NA
cdr3_aa: CATSDLGGDGTDTQYF

v_call: TRBV6-1
cdr3_length: 16
j_call: TRBJ2-4
d_call: TRBD1
cdr3_aa: CASSPGQGTAKNIQYF

v_call: TRBV5-1
cdr3_length: 18
j_call: TRBJ1-6
d_call: TRBD1
cdr3_aa: CASSLNGDSRSYNSPLHF

v_call: TRBV5-1
cdr3_length: 16
j_call: TRBJ2-3
d_call: TRBD2
cdr3_aa: CASSPGTSGYTDTQYF

v_call: TRBV9
cdr3_length: 17
j_call: TRBJ1-4
d_call: NA
cdr3_aa: CASSVEGRGLKHEKLFF

v_call: TRBV5-1
cdr3_length: 16
j_call: TRBJ1-2
d_call: TRBD1
cdr3_aa: CASSPQPGQNVYGYTF

v_call: TRBV2
cdr3_length: 13
j_call: TRBJ1-5
d_call: NA
cdr3_aa: CASTQGERQPQHF

v_call: TRBV29-1
cdr3_length: 16
j_call: TRBJ1-2
d_call: NA
cdr3_aa: CSVTDSGLRGVYGYTF

v_call: TRBV28
cdr3_length: 16
j_call: TRBJ2-4
d_call: TRBD2
cdr3_aa: CASSLLGGTDKNIQYF

v_call: TRBV12-3/TRBV12-4
cdr3_length: 15
j_call: TRBJ1-5
d_call: TRBD1
cdr3_aa: CASTLGTGGIQPQHF

v_call: TRBV10-3
cdr3_length: 15
j_call: TRBJ2-1
d_call: NA
cdr3_aa: CAISESGIRPNEQFF

v_call: TRBV6-4
cdr3_length: 17
j_call: TRBJ1-2
d_call: NA
cdr3_aa: CASSPTGGGPSNYGYTF

v_call: TRBV10-3
cdr3_length: 14
j_call: TRBJ2-7
d_call: TRBD2
cdr3_aa: CAISESTSVYEQYF

v_call: TRBV6-2/TRBV6-3
cdr3_length: 18
j_call: TRBJ2-2
d_call: TRBD2
cdr3_aa: CASSYGLAGVTNTGELFF

v_call: TRBV12-3/TRBV12-4
cdr3_length: 17
j_call: TRBJ2-5
d_call: TRBD2
cdr3_aa: CASSRGTSGRAVETQYF

v_call: TRBV20-1
cdr3_length: 11
j_call: TRBJ1-4
d_call: NA
cdr3_aa: CSGLLGEKLFF

v_call: TRBV5-1
cdr3_length: 15
j_call: TRBJ2-5
d_call: TRBD1
cdr3_aa: CASSLPGTGRETQYF

v_call: TRBV9
cdr3_length: 15
j_call: TRBJ2-5
d_call: NA
cdr3_aa: CASSVDDGGRETQYF

v_call: TRBV3-1
cdr3_length: 14
j_call: TRBJ2-2
d_call: NA
cdr3_aa: CASSGGGNTGELFF